This is a list of T cell receptor beta chains from one sample in a study of T cell repertoires in cytomegalovirus infection. These receptors' antigens are unknown. TCRdb analysed the reads with MiXCR anew, one entry per CDR3 protein. The sample has hundreds of thousands of distinct CDR3 sequences, around 32% seen once. Sequenced here: cultured PBMCs, sampled from culture after CMV antigen stimulation. These receptors were obtained from a human donor in good health (CMV status not recorded). Some clones in this sample may be carry-over from other donors' samples. CDR3s include the opening cysteine and the closing phenylalanine or tryptophan. A D gene is named only where the DNA matches it firmly. Clone size appears in some rows only: once, few, many, or a class for an expanded clone.

cdr3_length d_call clone_size j_call v_call cdr3_nt cdr3_aa
18 . . TRBJ1-5 TRBV12-3/TRBV12-4 TGTGCCAGCAGTTTAGGCCTCCCCGGACACGGATCCGATCAGCCCCAGCATTTT CASSLGLPGHGSDQPQHF
12 . . TRBJ1-5 TRBV12-3/TRBV12-4 TGTGCCAGCAGACGGGGGGAGGGGGCCCAGCATTTT CASRRGEGAQHF
15 TRBD2 many TRBJ2-3 TRBV7-2 TGTGCCAGCAGCCTGGGACTAGCGTTCACAGATACGCAGTATTTT CASSLGLAFTDTQYF
13 . . TRBJ2-3 TRBV6-4 TGTGCCAGCAGTGTTCGTGAGGCAGATACGCAGTATTTT CASSVREADTQYF
21 . few TRBJ1-5 TRBV19 TGTGCCAGTAGTATAGTCGCGAACCGCCGACGCGCGACAAGCCTACATCAGCCCCAGCATTTT CASSIVANRRRATSLHQPQHF
13 . . TRBJ1-5 TRBV15 TGTGCCACCAGCATTGCGCTCAATCAGCCCCAGCATTTT CATSIALNQPQHF
16 TRBD1 few TRBJ2-2 TRBV12-3/TRBV12-4 TGTGCCAGCAGTTTAGTCGGACAGGATCTCACCGGGGAGCTGTTTTTT CASSLVGQDLTGELFF
14 TRBD2 . TRBJ2-3 TRBV6-2/TRBV6-3 TGTGCCAGCAGTTACTTGAGCGGGGGGCCTACGCAGTATTTT CASSYLSGGPTQYF
17 TRBD1 . TRBJ1-1 TRBV5-4 TGTGCCAGCAAGCGGGGGACAGGGATCCTAGAGAACACTGAAGCTTTCTTT CASKRGTGILENTEAFF
13 . . TRBJ2-3 TRBV20-1 TGCAGTGCTCCCCGGGCGGGGCCAGATACGCAGTATTTT CSAPRAGPDTQYF
18 . many TRBJ1-5 TRBV7-2 TGTGCCAGCAGCTTAGCGGGGGGACTGCGGGGGAGAAATCAGCCCCAGCATTTT CASSLAGGLRGRNQPQHF
16 . . TRBJ1-1 TRBV19 TGTGCCAGTCCGCCGCACCCGGCTTTTACAGGCACTGAAGCTTTCTTT CASPPHPAFTGTEAFF
13 TRBD1 . TRBJ2-7 TRBV2 TGTGCCAGCATGGGACAGGGTGTCCACGAGCAGTACTTC CASMGQGVHEQYF
14 TRBD1 . TRBJ1-5 TRBV6-2/TRBV6-3 TGTGCCAGCAGTTCGGGACAGTGGAATCAGCCCCAGCATTTT CASSSGQWNQPQHF
14 . once TRBJ2-7 TRBV4-2 TGTGCCAGCAGCCAAGATAGTGTGGGGAACGAGCAGTACTTC CASSQDSVGNEQYF
15 . . TRBJ2-7 TRBV7-2 TGTGCCAGCACCAGAGGCCCGGCGGCCTCCTACGAGCAGTACTTC CASTRGPAASYEQYF
15 . . TRBJ2-3 TRBV18 TGTGCCAGCTCACCACGCCCCGCCGGGGCAGATACGCAGTATTTT CASSPRPAGADTQYF
11 . many TRBJ1-1 TRBV2 TGTGCCAGCAGGGTGAACACTGAAGCTTTCTTT CASRVNTEAFF
15 . . TRBJ2-1 TRBV7-6 TGTGCCAGCAGCTCCCTGCCGGGGGCCAACAATGAGCAGTTCTTC CASSSLPGANNEQFF
13 . . TRBJ2-3 TRBV10-3 TGTGCCATCTCGGCCGGGGTCGGGGATACGCAGTATTTT CAISAGVGDTQYF
16 . many TRBJ2-6 TRBV7-2 TGTGCCAGCAGCTTAGCTAGCTTCTCTGGGGCCAACGTCCTGACTTTC CASSLASFSGANVLTF
17 TRBD2 . TRBJ2-7 TRBV9 TGTGCCAGCAGCCCCCGTTTGTGGCGGGAGGACGACTACGAGCAGTACTTC CASSPRLWREDDYEQYF
14 TRBD2 . TRBJ2-1 TRBV20-1 TGCAGTGCTAGAGTCGGGACTAGCATCAATGAGCAGTTCTTC CSARVGTSINEQFF
14 TRBD1 . TRBJ1-6 TRBV7-8 TGTGCCAGCAGCCCGGGACAGGGGGATTCACCCCTCCACTTT CASSPGQGDSPLHF
13 . . TRBJ1-6 TRBV15 TGTGCCACCAGCAGAGACCATGGTTCACCCCTCCACTTT CATSRDHGSPLHF
16 TRBD2 . TRBJ2-5 TRBV5-1 TGCGCCAGCAGCTTTGCTAGCGGGAGCCCCCAAGAGACCCAGTACTTC CASSFASGSPQETQYF
13 . once TRBJ2-7 TRBV6-6 TGTGCCAGCAGTCCCCTCCTCTCCTACGAGCAGTACTTC CASSPLLSYEQYF
16 . . TRBJ2-4 TRBV9 TGTGCCAGCAGCGCCCAACAGGGCCACGTGGGAGACATTCAGTACTTC CASSAQQGHVGDIQYF
16 TRBD2 many TRBJ2-1 TRBV7-2 TGTGCCAGCAGCTTAATTCGGCGGGAGCACTTCAATGAGCAGTTCTTC CASSLIRREHFNEQFF
17 TRBD2 . TRBJ2-1 TRBV7-2 TGTGCCAGCAGCTTATCCTTTCTAGCGGGCCTTGGGGATGAGCAGTTCTTC CASSLSFLAGLGDEQFF
14 TRBD1 . TRBJ2-7 TRBV7-2 TGTGCCAGCCGAAAGAGGGACAGCACCTACGAGCAGTACTTC CASRKRDSTYEQYF